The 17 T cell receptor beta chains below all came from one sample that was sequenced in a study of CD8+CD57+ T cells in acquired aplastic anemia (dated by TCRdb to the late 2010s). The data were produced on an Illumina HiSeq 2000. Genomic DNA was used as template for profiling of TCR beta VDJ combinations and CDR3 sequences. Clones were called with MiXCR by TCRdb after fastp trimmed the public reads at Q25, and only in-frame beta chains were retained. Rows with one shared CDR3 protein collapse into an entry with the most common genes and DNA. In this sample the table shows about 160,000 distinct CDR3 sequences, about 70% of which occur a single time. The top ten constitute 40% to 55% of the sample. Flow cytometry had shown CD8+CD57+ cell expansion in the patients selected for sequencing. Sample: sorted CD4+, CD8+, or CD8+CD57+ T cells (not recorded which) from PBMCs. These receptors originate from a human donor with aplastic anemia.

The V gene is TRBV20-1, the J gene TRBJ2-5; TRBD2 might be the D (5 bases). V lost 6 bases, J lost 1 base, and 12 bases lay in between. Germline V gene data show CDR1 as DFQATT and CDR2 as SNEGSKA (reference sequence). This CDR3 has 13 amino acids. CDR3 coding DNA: TGCAGTGCCGTTCCGGACTCCCAAGAGACCCAGTACTTC. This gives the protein CSAVPDSQETQYF.

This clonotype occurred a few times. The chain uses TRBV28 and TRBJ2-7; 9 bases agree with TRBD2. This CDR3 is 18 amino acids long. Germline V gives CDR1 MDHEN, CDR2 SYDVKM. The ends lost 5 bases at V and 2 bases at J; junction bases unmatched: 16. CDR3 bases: TGTGCCAGCAGTCCTCTTAGTAGCGGGAGTTCCATGACCTACGAGCAGTACTTC. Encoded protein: CASSPLSSGSSMTYEQYF.

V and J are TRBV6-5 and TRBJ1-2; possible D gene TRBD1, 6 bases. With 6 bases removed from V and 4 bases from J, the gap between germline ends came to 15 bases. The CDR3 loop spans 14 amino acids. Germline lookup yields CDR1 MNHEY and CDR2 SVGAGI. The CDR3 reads CASSLTLDSYGYTF. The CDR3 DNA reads TGTGCCAGCAGCCTCACGTTGGACAGCTATGGCTACACCTTC.

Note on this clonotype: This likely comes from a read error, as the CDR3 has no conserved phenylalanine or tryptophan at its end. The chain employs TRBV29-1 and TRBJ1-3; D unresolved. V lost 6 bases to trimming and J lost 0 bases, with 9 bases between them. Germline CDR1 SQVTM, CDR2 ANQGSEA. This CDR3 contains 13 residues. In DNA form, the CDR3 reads TGCAGCGTCCGGCGGTACTCTGGAAACACCATATATGTT. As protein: CSVRRYSGNTIYV.

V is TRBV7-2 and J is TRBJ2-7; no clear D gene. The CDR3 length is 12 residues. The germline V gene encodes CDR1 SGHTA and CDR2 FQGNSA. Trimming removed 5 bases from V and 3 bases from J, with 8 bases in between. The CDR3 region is CASSRTGYEQYF. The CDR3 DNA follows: TGTGCCAGCAGCCGTACGGGCTACGAGCAGTACTTC.

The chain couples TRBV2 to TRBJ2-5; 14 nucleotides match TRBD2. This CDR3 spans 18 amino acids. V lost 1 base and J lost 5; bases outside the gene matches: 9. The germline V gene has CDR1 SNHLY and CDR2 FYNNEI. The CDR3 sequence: CASSEGAGLAGARETQYF. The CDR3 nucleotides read TGTGCCAGCAGTGAAGGGGCGGGACTAGCGGGGGCAAGGGAGACCCAGTACTTC.

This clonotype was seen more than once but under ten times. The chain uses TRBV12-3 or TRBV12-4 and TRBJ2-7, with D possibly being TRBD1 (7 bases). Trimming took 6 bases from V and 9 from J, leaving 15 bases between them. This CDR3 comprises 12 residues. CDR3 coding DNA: TGTGCCAGCAGCCAGGGGGGTGCTTTGCAGTACGTC. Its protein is CASSQGGALQYV.

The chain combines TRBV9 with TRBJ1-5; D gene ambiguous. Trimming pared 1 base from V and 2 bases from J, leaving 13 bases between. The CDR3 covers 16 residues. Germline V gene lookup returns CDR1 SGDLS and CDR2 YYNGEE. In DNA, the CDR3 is TGTGCCAGCAGCGTAATGACACGCTATCGCAATCAGCCCCAGCATTTT. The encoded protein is CASSVMTRYRNQPQHF.

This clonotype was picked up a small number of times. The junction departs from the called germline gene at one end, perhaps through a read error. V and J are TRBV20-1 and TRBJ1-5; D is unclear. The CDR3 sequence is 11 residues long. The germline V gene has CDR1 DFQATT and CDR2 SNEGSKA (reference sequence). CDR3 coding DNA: TGCAGTGCTAGGTTGGGCGAGCCCCAACATTTT. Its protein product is CSARLGEPQHF.

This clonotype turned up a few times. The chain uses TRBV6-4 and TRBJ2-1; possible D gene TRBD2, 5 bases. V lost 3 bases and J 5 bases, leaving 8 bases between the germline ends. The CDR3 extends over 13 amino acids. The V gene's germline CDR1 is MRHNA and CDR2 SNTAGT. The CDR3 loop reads CASSEDGNNEQFF. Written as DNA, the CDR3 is TGTGCCAGCAGTGAGGACGGGAACAATGAGCAGTTCTTC.

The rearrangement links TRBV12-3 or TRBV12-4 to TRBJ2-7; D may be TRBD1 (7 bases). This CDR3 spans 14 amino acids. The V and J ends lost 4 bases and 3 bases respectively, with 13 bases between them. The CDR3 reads CASSSQGGLYEQYF. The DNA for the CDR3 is TGTGCCAGCAGTTCCCAGGGGGGCCTCTACGAGCAGTACTTC.

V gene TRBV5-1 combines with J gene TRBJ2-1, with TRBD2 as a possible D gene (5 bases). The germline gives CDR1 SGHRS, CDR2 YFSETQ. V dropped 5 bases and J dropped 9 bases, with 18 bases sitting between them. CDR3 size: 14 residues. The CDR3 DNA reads TGCGCCAGCAGTAATGAAGAGGGCGTTGGTGAGCAGTTCTTC. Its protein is CASSNEEGVGEQFF.

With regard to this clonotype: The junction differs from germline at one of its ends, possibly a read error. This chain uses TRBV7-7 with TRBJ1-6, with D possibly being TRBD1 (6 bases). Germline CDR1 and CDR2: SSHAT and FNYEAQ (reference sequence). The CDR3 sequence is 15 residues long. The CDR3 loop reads CASSLGDTYNLPLHF. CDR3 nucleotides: TGTGCTAGCAGCTTAGGGGACACCTATAATTTACCCCTCCACTTT. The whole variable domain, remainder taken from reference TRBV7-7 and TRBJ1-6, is GAGVSQSPRYKVTKRGQDVTLRCDPISSHATLYWYQQALGQGPEFLTYFNYEAQPDKSGLPSDRFSAERPEGSISTLTIQRTEQRDSAMYRCASSLGDTYNLPLHFGNGTRLTVT.

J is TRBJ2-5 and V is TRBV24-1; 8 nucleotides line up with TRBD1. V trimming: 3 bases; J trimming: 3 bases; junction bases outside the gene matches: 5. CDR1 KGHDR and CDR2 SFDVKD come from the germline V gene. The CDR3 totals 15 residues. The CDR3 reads CATSDPGTGKETQYF. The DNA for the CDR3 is TGTGCCACCAGTGATCCCGGGACAGGTAAAGAGACCCAGTACTTC.

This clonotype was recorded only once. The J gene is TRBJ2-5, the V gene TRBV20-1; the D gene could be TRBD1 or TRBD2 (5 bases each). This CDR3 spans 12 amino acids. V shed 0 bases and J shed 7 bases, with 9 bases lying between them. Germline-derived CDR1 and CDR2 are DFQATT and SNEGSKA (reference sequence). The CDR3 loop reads CSARDGTGTQYF. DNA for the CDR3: TGCAGTGCTAGAGATGGGACGGGGACCCAGTACTTC.

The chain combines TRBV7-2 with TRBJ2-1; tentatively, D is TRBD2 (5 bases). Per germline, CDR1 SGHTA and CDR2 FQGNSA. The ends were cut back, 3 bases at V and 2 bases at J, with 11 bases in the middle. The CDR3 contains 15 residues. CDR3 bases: TGTGCCAGCAGCTTGGGAGACTTCCCCTACAATGAGCAGTTCTTC. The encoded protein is CASSLGDFPYNEQFF.

This CDR3 is CASRSSGLAGGYFQETQYF. The CDR3 coding sequence is TGTGCCAGCAGGTCCTCGGGACTAGCGGGGGGCTACTTCCAAGAGACCCAGTACTTC. V gene TRBV28 combines with J gene TRBJ2-5; 15 bases map to TRBD2. Germline CDR1 and CDR2: MDHEN and SYDVKM. This CDR3 has 19 residues. Unmatched junction bases numbered 12, after V lost 6 bases and J lost 1 base.